The T cell receptor (beta chain) described here comes from a study of cytomegalovirus exposure and HLA in healthy donors. Study information: Researchers found that just over 80% of 350 to 500 genotyped donors fell within the Caucasian-associated ancestry cluster. The study's findings and limits: In presence/absence analyses, roughly uniform sequencing depth across donors was assumed.

Concerning this clone: Its target is unknown.

The PCR employed 60 Vbeta primers together with 13 Jbeta primers. Method: immunoSEQ multiplex PCR; TCRdb's copy keeps in-frame clones and lacks some. This table holds about 220,000 clones, approximately 88% found once. The CDR3 extends over 17 amino acids. Germline V gene data show CDR1 as LNHDA and CDR2 as SQIVND (reference sequence). The V gene end was trimmed by 5 bases and the J gene end by 2 bases; junction bases not matched to a gene: 11. This sequence was found in a boy younger than 10 in good health and CMV-seronegative. Input material: PBMCs. V is TRBV19 and J is TRBJ2-1; 8 bases are shared with TRBD2. CDR3 sequence (DNA): TGTGCCAGTAGTCCCCGCGGGGCGGGGGGACCCTACAATGAGCAGTTCTTC. Translation gives CASSPRGAGGPYNEQFF.